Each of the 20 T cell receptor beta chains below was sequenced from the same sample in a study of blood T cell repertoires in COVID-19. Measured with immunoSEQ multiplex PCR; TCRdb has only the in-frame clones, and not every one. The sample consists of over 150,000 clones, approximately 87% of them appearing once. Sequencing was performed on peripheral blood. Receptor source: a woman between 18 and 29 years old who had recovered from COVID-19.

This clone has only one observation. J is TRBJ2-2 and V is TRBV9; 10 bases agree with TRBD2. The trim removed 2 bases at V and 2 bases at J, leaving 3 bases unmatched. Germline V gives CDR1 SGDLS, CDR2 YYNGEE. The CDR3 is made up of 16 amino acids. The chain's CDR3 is CASSVGLADNTGELFF. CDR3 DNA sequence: TGTGCCAGCAGCGTTGGACTAGCGGACAACACCGGGGAGCTGTTTTTT.

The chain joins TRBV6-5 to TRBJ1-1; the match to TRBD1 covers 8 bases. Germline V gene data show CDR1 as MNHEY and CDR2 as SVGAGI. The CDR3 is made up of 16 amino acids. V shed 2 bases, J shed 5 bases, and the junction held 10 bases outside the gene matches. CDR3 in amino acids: CASSYQGARSGTEAFF. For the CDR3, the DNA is TGTGCCAGCAGTTACCAGGGGGCGAGGTCGGGGACTGAAGCTTTCTTT.

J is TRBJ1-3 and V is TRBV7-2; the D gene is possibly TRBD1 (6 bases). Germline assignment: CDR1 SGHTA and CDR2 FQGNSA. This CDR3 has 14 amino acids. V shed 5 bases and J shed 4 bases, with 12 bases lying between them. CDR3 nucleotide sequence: TGTGCCAGCAGCCAGAACAGGGCCGGAAACACCATATATTTT. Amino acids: CASSQNRAGNTIYF. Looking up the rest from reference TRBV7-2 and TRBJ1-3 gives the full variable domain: GAGVSQSPSNKVTEKGKDVELRCDPISGHTALYWYRQSLGQGLEFLIYFQGNSAPDKSGLPSDRFSAERTGGSVSTLTIQRTQQEDSAVYLCASSQNRAGNTIYFGEGSWLTVV.

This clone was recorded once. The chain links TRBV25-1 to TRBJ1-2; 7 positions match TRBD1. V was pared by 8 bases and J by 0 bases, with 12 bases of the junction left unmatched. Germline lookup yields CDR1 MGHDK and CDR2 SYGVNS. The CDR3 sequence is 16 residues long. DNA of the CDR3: TGTGCCAGCCGTTGGACAGGAGAGGGAGCTAACTATGGCTACACCTTC. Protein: CASRWTGEGANYGYTF.

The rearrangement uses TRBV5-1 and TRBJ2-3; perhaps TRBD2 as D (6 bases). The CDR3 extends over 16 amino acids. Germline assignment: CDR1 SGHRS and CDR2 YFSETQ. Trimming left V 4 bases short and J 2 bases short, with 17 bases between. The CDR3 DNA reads TGCGCCAGCAGCCGGAGGGTGGGACGGGCCACAGATACGCAGTATTTT. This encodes CASSRRVGRATDTQYF.

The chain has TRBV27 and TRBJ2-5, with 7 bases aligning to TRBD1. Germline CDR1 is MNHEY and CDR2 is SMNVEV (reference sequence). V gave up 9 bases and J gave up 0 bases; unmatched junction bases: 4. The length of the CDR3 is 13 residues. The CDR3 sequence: CASKGQNQETQYF. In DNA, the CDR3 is TGTGCCAGTAAGGGACAGAACCAAGAGACCCAGTACTTC.

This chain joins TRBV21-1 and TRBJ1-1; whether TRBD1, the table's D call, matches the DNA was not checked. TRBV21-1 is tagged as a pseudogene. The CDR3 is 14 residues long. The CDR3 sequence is CASSARQGGTEAFF. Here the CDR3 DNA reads TGTGCCAGCAGCGCCCGCCAGGGCGGCACTGAAGCTTTCTTT.

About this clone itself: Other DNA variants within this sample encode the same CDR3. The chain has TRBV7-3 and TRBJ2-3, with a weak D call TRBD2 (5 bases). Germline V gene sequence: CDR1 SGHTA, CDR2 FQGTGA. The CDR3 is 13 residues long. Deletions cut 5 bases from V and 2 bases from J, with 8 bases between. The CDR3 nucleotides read TGTGCCAGCAGCCTGGACTTCACAGATACGCAGTATTTT. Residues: CASSLDFTDTQYF.

For the CDR3, the DNA is TGTGCCAGTAGGGCCGACACAGATACGCAGTATTTT. This translates into CASRADTDTQYF. The chain recombines TRBV19 with TRBJ2-3; D is undetermined. This CDR3 is built from 12 residues. V lost 6 bases to trimming and J lost 2 bases, with 6 bases between them. CDR1 is LNHDA, CDR2 SQIVND, per germline (reference sequence). Looking up the rest from reference TRBV19 and TRBJ2-3 gives the full variable domain: DGGITQSPKYLFRKEGQNVTLSCEQNLNHDAMYWYRQDPGQGLRLIYYSQIVNDFQKGDIAEGYSVSREKKESFPLTVTSAQKNPTAFYLCASRADTDTQYFGPGTRLTVL.

CDR3 protein: CASSFLDRSYNEQFF. DNA for the CDR3: TGTGCCAGCAGTTTCCTAGACAGATCCTACAATGAGCAGTTCTTC. The chain joins TRBV28 to TRBJ2-1; D perhaps matches TRBD1 (5 bases). Trimming took 3 bases from V and 1 from J, leaving 10 bases between them. Germline V gene data show CDR1 as MDHEN and CDR2 as SYDVKM. This CDR3 is built from 15 residues.

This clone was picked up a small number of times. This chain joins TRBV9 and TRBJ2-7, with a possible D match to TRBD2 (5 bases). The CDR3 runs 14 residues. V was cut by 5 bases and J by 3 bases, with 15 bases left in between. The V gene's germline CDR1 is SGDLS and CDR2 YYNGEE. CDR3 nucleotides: TGTGCCAGCAGTGAAACGGGGTCAGGCTACGAGCAGTACTTC. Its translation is CASSETGSGYEQYF.

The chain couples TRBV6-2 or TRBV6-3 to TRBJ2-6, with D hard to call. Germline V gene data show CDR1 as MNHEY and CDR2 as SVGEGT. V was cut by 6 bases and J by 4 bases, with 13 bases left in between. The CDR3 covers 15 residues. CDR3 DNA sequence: TGTGCCAGCAGCCTCCTTCCTTCGGGGGCCAACGTCCTGACTTTC. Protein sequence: CASSLLPSGANVLTF.

Here the CDR3 reads CASSRDSNSPLHF. As DNA, the CDR3 is TGTGCCAGCAGTCGGGACTCCAATTCACCCCTCCACTTT. The chain links TRBV25-1 to TRBJ1-6; D perhaps matches TRBD1 (5 bases). The V and J ends lost 5 bases and 7 bases respectively, with 9 bases between them. The CDR3 length is 13 residues. Germline-derived CDR1 and CDR2 are MGHDK and SYGVNS. The whole variable domain, filled in from reference TRBV25-1 and TRBJ1-6, reads EADIYQTPRYLVIGTGKKITLECSQTMGHDKMYWYQQDPGMELHLIHYSYGVNSTEKGDLSSESTVSRIRTEHFPLTLESARPSHTSQYLCASSRDSNSPLHFGNGTRLTVT.

Written as DNA, the CDR3 is TGTGCCAGCAGAGCCGGGGGTGCCAGCGAAGCTTTCTTT. Its translation: CASRAGGASEAFF. The chain uses TRBV7-8 and TRBJ1-1, with D tentatively TRBD1 (5 bases). V lost 6 bases and J 8 bases, leaving 16 bases between the germline ends. The CDR3 loop spans 13 amino acids. The germline gives CDR1 SGHVS, CDR2 FQNEAQ.

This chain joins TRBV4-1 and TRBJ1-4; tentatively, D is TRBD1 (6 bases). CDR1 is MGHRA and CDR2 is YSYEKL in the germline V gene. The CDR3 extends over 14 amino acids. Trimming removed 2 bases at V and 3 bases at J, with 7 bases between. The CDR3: CASSQTGSNEKLFF. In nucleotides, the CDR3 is TGCGCCAGCAGCCAAACAGGGTCTAATGAAAAACTGTTTTTT.

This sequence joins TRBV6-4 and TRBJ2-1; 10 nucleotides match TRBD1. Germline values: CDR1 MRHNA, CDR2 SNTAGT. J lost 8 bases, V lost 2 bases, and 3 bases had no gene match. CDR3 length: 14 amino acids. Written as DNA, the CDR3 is TGTGCCAGCAGTGACAGGACAGGGGGACATGAGCAGTTCTTC. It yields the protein CASSDRTGGHEQFF.

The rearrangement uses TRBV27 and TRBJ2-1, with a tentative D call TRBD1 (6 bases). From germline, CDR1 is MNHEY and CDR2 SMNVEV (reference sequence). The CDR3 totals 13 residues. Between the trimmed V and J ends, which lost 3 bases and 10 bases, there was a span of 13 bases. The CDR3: CASSLLRGHEQFF. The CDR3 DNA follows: TGTGCCAGCAGTTTGTTAAGGGGACACGAGCAGTTCTTC.

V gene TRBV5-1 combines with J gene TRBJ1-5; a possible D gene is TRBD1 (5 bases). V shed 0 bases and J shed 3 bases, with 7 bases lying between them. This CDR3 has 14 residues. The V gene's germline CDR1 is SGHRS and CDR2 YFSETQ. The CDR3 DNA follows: TGCGCCAGCAGCTTGGGGGGGGACAATCAGCCCCAGCATTTT. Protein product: CASSLGGDNQPQHF.

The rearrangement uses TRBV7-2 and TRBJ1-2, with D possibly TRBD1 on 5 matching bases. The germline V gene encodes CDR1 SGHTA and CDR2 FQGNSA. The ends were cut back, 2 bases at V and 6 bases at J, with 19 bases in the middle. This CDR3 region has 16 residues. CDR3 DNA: TGTGCCAGCAGCTTATCAGTTTTCTCAGGGCCCCATGGCTACACCTTC. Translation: CASSLSVFSGPHGYTF.

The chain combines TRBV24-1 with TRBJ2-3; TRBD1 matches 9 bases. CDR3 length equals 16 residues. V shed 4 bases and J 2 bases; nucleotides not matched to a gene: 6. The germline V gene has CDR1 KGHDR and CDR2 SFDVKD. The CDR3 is CATSDRGDRDTDTQYF. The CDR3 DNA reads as TGTGCCACCAGTGACCGGGGGGACAGGGACACAGATACGCAGTATTTT.